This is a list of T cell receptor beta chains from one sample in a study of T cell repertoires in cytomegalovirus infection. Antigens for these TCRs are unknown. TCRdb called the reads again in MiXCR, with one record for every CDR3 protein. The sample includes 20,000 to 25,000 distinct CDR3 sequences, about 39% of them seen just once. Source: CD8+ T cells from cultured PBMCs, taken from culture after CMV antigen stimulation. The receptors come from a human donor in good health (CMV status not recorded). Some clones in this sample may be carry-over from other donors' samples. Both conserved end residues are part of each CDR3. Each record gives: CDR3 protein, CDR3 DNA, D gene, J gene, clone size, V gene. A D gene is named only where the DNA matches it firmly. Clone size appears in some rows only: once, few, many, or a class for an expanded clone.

CASSNGPAGEQYF	TGTGCCAGCAGCAACGGACCCGCCGGCGAGCAGTACTTC	NA	TRBJ2-7	few	TRBV12-3/TRBV12-4
CAGSERLLFVGVYGYTF	TGTGCCGGCAGTGAACGCCTCCTTTTTGTGGGCGTCTATGGCTACACCTTC	NA	TRBJ1-2	NA	TRBV6-1
CASSFADRGLRGYTF	TGTGCCAGCAGTTTCGCGGACAGGGGACTTCGAGGCTACACCTTC	TRBD1	TRBJ1-2	few	TRBV12-3/TRBV12-4
CASSLSGAQNTEAFF	TGTGCCAGCAGCCTAAGTGGGGCTCAGAACACTGAAGCTTTCTTT	NA	TRBJ1-1	NA	TRBV6-2/TRBV6-3
CASGVDTLSDEQFF	TGTGCTAGTGGTGTAGACACCCTTTCCGATGAGCAGTTCTTC	NA	TRBJ2-1	NA	TRBV12-5
CATVRRGADSYNSPLHF	TGTGCCACCGTCAGGCGGGGGGCGGACTCCTATAATTCACCCCTCCACTTT	NA	TRBJ1-6	once	TRBV28
CASRRQSNQPQHF	TGTGCCAGCAGGAGACAGAGCAATCAGCCCCAGCATTTT	NA	TRBJ1-5	NA	TRBV6-1
CASSSSSTYSPLHF	TGTGCCAGCAGCTCTTCTAGCACTTATTCACCCCTCCACTTT	NA	TRBJ1-6	NA	TRBV7-6
CASSPGVRQLGEAFF	TGTGCCAGCTCACCAGGGGTCCGGCAGTTGGGTGAAGCTTTCTTT	NA	TRBJ1-1	NA	TRBV18
CASIQEITYNEQFF	TGTGCCAGCATCCAGGAAATAACCTACAATGAGCAGTTCTTC	NA	TRBJ2-1	NA	TRBV5-5
CASSFRGTTRDTQYF	TGTGCCAGCAGCTTCCGCGGGACTACCCGGGATACGCAGTATTTT	TRBD2	TRBJ2-3	many	TRBV7-2
CASSSGRTGMTGNQPQHF	TGTGCCAGCAGCTCAGGACGGACAGGGATGACGGGCAATCAGCCCCAGCATTTT	TRBD1	TRBJ1-5	NA	TRBV11-2
CASSQAGPGEQYF	TGTGCCAGCAGCCAAGCAGGCCCTGGGGAGCAGTACTTC	NA	TRBJ2-7	NA	TRBV9
CASSYDSRTDTQYF	TGTGCCAGCAGTTACGACAGCCGCACAGATACGCAGTATTTT	NA	TRBJ2-3	few	TRBV6-2/TRBV6-3
CASSLRQAYEQYF	TGTGCCAGCAGTTTAAGGCAAGCCTACGAGCAGTACTTC	NA	TRBJ2-7	NA	TRBV12-3/TRBV12-4
CASSPRQGKQFF	TGTGCCAGCAGCCCCAGACAGGGGAAGCAGTTCTTC	TRBD1	TRBJ2-1	few	TRBV11-2
CASSQQSYYGYTF	TGTGCCAGCAGCCAACAGAGCTACTATGGCTACACCTTC	NA	TRBJ1-2	NA	TRBV7-2
CASTDPGQTEAFF	TGTGCCAGCACCGATCCGGGACAAACTGAAGCTTTCTTT	NA	TRBJ1-1	many	TRBV7-2
CASSRERGRQETQYF	TGTGCCAGCAGCAGGGAGCGCGGTCGGCAAGAGACCCAGTACTTC	NA	TRBJ2-5	many	TRBV7-2
CASSLGTSYGYTF	TGTGCCAGCAGCTTAGGGACCTCCTATGGCTACACCTTC	NA	TRBJ1-2	few	TRBV7-9
CASSPDRNSPLHF	TGTGCCAGCAGCCCGGACCGAAATTCACCCCTCCACTTT	NA	TRBJ1-6	NA	TRBV5-5
CASSQQAGTGEYGYTF	TGTGCCAGCAGCCAGCAAGCCGGGACAGGGGAATATGGCTACACCTTC	TRBD1	TRBJ1-2	NA	TRBV7-9
CASSWAGAYNEQFF	TGTGCCAGCAGTTGGGCAGGTGCCTACAATGAGCAGTTCTTC	NA	TRBJ2-1	few	TRBV12-3/TRBV12-4
CASSSGTGEGYSNQPQHF	TGTGCCAGTAGTTCCGGGACAGGGGAGGGCTATAGCAATCAGCCCCAGCATTTT	TRBD1	TRBJ1-5	NA	TRBV19
CASSQDGDRVGESYNEQFF	TGTGCCAGCAGCCAAGATGGGGATCGCGTGGGAGAGTCCTACAATGAGCAGTTCTTC	NA	TRBJ2-1	NA	TRBV4-2
CASTTPGAWGYTF	TGTGCCAGCACGACCCCGGGTGCTTGGGGCTACACCTTC	NA	TRBJ1-2	NA	TRBV6-8
CASNPLRTDPSGNTIYF	TGTGCCAGTAACCCCCTGAGAACGGACCCATCTGGAAACACCATATATTTT	NA	TRBJ1-3	few	TRBV19
CASSYTGQGTHDTQYF	TGTGCCAGCAGTTACACCGGACAGGGGACACACGATACGCAGTATTTT	TRBD1	TRBJ2-3	many	TRBV6-2/TRBV6-3
CASSLESPSRKTQYF	TGCGCCAGCAGCTTGGAGAGCCCCTCCCGGAAGACCCAGTACTTC	NA	TRBJ2-5	NA	TRBV5-1
CASSPPSGSSYNEQFF	TGTGCCAGCAGCCCCCCCAGCGGGAGTTCCTACAATGAGCAGTTCTTC	TRBD2	TRBJ2-1	NA	TRBV9
CASSQEQDYPYNEQFF	TGTGCCAGCAGCCAAGAACAGGACTACCCCTACAATGAGCAGTTCTTC	NA	TRBJ2-1	few	TRBV14
CSATDSINEQFF	TGCAGTGCTACGGACAGCATCAATGAGCAGTTCTTC	NA	TRBJ2-1	NA	TRBV20-1
CASRLQGWNTEAFF	TGTGCCAGCAGACTTCAGGGGTGGAACACTGAAGCTTTCTTT	NA	TRBJ1-1	many	TRBV28
CASSLDLDSTGETQYF	TGTGCCAGCAGCTTAGATTTAGACTCCACGGGGGAGACCCAGTACTTC	NA	TRBJ2-5	few	TRBV7-8
CASSLARGLAGAGGEQFF	TGTGCCAGCAGCTTAGCAAGGGGACTAGCGGGGGCTGGGGGTGAGCAGTTCTTC	TRBD2	TRBJ2-1	NA	TRBV7-8
CASSLGRVNTEAFF	TGTGCCAGCAGCTTAGGACGGGTGAACACTGAAGCTTTCTTT	NA	TRBJ1-1	NA	TRBV7-8
CASRGPGGTEAFF	TGTGCCAGTAGGGGACCCGGCGGCACTGAAGCTTTCTTT	NA	TRBJ1-1	once	TRBV19